This T cell receptor (beta chain) was profiled in a study of blood T cell repertoires in COVID-19. Study background: The United States, Italy and Spain supplied acute and convalescent COVID-19 samples. Sources were T cells, B-cell-depleted T cells, or PBMCs; the material itself was cDNA or gDNA.

The authors' processing: Researchers report that nucleated cell counts were estimated from reference gene primer amplification. Using immunoSEQ multiplex PCR, the repertoire was profiled, and TCRdb retains in-frame clones only, with some absent. Clone size and V and J calls were adopted from that table, with D and trimming inferred from the DNA. Of 65,000 to 80,000 clones detected, about four fifths appear once; the ten largest clones hold around a fifth. V shed 5 bases, J shed 10 bases, and the junction held 0 bases outside the gene matches. Germline CDR1 SGHAT, CDR2 FQNNGV. The CDR3 loop spans 11 amino acids.

This rearrangement joins TRBV11-2 to TRBJ1-1; 11 positions match TRBD1. Sequences were obtained from peripheral blood. The receptor was isolated from a human donor in a cohort sampled during active COVID-19. CDR3 sequence: CASSGTGGAFF. The CDR3 nucleotides read TGTGCCAGCAGCGGGACAGGGGGAGCTTTCTTT. The whole variable domain, filled in from reference TRBV11-2 and TRBJ1-1, reads EAGVAQSPRYKIIEKRQSVAFWCNPISGHATLYWYQQILGQGPKLLIQFQNNGVVDDSQLPKDRFSAERLKGVDSTLKIQPAKLEDSAVYLCASSGTGGAFFGQGTRLTVV.